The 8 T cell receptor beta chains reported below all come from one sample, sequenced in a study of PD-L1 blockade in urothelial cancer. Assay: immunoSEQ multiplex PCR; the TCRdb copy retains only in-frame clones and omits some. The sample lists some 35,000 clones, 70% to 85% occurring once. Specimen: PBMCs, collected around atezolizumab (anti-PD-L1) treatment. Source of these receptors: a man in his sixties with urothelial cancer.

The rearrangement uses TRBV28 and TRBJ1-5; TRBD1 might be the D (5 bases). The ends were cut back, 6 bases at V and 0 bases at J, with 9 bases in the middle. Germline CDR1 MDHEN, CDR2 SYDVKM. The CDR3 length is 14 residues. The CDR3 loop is CASRAGLSNQPQHF. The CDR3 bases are TGTGCCAGCAGGGCAGGGCTTAGCAATCAGCCCCAGCATTTT. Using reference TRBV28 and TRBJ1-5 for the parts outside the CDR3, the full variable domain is DVKVTQSSRYLVKRTGEKVFLECVQDMDHENMFWYRQDPGLGLRLIYFSYDVKMKEKGDIPEGYSVSREKKERFSLILESASTNQTSMYLCASRAGLSNQPQHFGDGTRLSIL.

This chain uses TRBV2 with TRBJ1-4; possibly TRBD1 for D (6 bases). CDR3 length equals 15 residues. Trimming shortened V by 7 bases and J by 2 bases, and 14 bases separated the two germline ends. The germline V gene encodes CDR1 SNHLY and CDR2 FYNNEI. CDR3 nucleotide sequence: TGTGCCAGCAAGGGGGGGGCGGCTACTAATGAAAAACTGTTTTTT. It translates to CASKGGAATNEKLFF.

The CDR3 bases are TGTGCCAGCAGTCGAAACCTAGCAGATACGCAGTATTTT. This gives the protein CASSRNLADTQYF. The genes are TRBV7-2 and TRBJ2-3; D gene ambiguous. Germline V lookup: CDR1 SGHTA, CDR2 FQGNSA. Trimming removed 6 bases at V and 4 bases at J, with 11 bases between. The CDR3 loop spans 13 amino acids.

CDR3 sequence (DNA): TGTGCCAGCAGTTTAGTCCCTCCGGGACAGGGGGTGTCCGGCTACACCTTC. Amino acids: CASSLVPPGQGVSGYTF. The J gene is TRBJ1-2, the V gene TRBV27, with TRBD1 matching 11 bases. Germline V gene lookup returns CDR1 MNHEY and CDR2 SMNVEV (reference sequence). With V trimmed by 2 bases and J by 8 bases, 13 bases remained unmatched. The CDR3 runs 17 residues.

For the CDR3, the DNA is TGTGCCAGTAGTATGTTGGTAGCTCAGGCCAAAAACATTCAGTACTTC. Its protein is CASSMLVAQAKNIQYF. The chain recombines TRBV19 with TRBJ2-4, with D unclear. V was trimmed by 3 bases and J by 1 base, leaving 13 bases between them. The germline V gene has CDR1 LNHDA and CDR2 SQIVND (reference sequence). This CDR3 is built from 16 residues.

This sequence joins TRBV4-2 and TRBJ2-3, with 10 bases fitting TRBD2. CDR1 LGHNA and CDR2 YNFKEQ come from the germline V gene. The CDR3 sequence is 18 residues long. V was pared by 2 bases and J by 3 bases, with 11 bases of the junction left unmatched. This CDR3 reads CASSQLTVASGGTDTQYF. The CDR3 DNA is TGTGCCAGCAGCCAACTTACCGTGGCTAGCGGGGGAACAGATACGCAGTATTTT.

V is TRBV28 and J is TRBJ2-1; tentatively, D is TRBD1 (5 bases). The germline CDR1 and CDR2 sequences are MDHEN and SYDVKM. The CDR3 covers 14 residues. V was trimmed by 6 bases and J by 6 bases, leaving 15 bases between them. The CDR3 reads CASRKQGVGNEQFF. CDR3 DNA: TGTGCCAGCAGAAAACAAGGGGTCGGCAATGAGCAGTTCTTC.

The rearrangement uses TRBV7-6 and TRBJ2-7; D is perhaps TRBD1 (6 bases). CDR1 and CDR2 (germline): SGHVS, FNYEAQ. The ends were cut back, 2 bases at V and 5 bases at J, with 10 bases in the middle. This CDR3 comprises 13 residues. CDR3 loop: CASSLTRGDEQYF. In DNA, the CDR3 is TGTGCCAGCAGCTTAACCAGGGGAGACGAGCAGTACTTC.